The 20 T cell receptor beta chains in this list originate from one sample, sequenced in a study of T cell repertoires in cytomegalovirus infection (dated by TCRdb to between 2019 and 2020). The instrument given in TCRdb is Illumina HiSeq 1500. In TCRdb, the public reads were trimmed at Q25 with fastp and aligned with MiXCR, with productive beta chains retained. Every CDR3 protein is listed once, alongside the most common genes and DNA of its rows. In all, the sample holds some 220,000 distinct CDR3 sequences, and roughly 6.5% of those were seen once. The ten largest clones add up to around 6% of the sample. The sequencing sample was made of PBMCs. The source is a human donor in good health (CMV status not recorded). Some clones in this sample may be carry-over from other donors' samples.

This clonotype was detected many times. The chain joins TRBV29-1 to TRBJ1-1; 9 nucleotides match TRBD1. Germline V gene lookup returns CDR1 SQVTM and CDR2 ANQGSEA. This CDR3 contains 11 residues. The chain's CDR3 is CSGGQGLASFF. The CDR3 DNA reads as TGCAGTGGGGGACAGGGTTTGGCGTCTTTCTTT.

CDR3 sequence reads: CASSLGGFEAFF. The CDR3 DNA reads as TGTGCCAGCAGTTTAGGGGGGTTCGAAGCTTTCTTT. The chain uses TRBV12-3 or TRBV12-4 and TRBJ1-1, with D perhaps TRBD1 (5 bases). The CDR3 loop spans 12 amino acids. V lost 1 base to trimming and J lost 8 bases, with 8 bases between them.

The chain's CDR3 is CASSLVSGSGNQPQHF. In DNA, the CDR3 is TGTGCCAGCAGTTTGGTCTCGGGGTCAGGCAATCAGCCCCAGCATTTT. The chain joins TRBV12-3 or TRBV12-4 to TRBJ1-5; D gene unclear. This CDR3 has 16 residues. The ends were cut back, 3 bases at V and 2 bases at J, with 14 bases in the middle.

This clonotype has ten or more counts. V usage is TRBV12-3 or TRBV12-4 and J usage is TRBJ1-5; D is unclear. The germline V and J ends were trimmed by 5 bases and 7 bases, with 6 bases remaining between them. There are 11 residues in the CDR3. In DNA form, the CDR3 reads TGTGCCAGCAGTCCCGGCCAGCCCCAGCATTTT. This gives the protein CASSPGQPQHF.

This clonotype was observed many times. The V call is TRBV2, the J call TRBJ1-2; no clear D. The CDR3 spans 15 residues. V was cut by 4 bases and J by 0 bases, with 12 bases left in between. Germline V gene sequence: CDR1 SNHLY, CDR2 FYNNEI. The CDR3 is CASSVGDTTNYGYTF. Here the CDR3 DNA reads TGTGCCAGCAGTGTAGGAGACACGACTAACTATGGCTACACCTTC.

A remark on this clonotype: A much larger clone sits a single nucleotide away, making a read error possible. The CDR3 nucleotides are TGTGCCAGCAGTGTAGCTCGCGGGGGACCCTACAATGAGCAGTTCTTC. The encoded protein is CASSVARGGPYNEQFF. This chain joins TRBV2 and TRBJ2-1, with TRBD2 identical over 7 bases. Germline lookup yields CDR1 SNHLY and CDR2 FYNNEI. The ends lost 4 bases at V and 2 bases at J; junction bases unmatched: 8. CDR3 length: 16 residues.

This sequence joins TRBV29-1 and TRBJ1-3; no definite D call. The V gene's germline CDR1 is SQVTM and CDR2 ANQGSEA. The CDR3 runs to 12 residues. Trimming cost V 4 bases and J 0 bases, with 4 bases left between them. The CDR3 is CSVAVSGNTIYF. In DNA form, the CDR3 reads TGCAGCGTTGCAGTCTCTGGAAACACCATATATTTT.

This clonotype turned up a few times. This chain joins TRBV6-5 and TRBJ1-1; 7 positions agree with TRBD1. The CDR3 spans 16 residues. V shed 0 bases, J shed 5 bases, and the junction held 9 bases outside the gene matches. From germline, CDR1 is MNHEY and CDR2 SVGAGI. CDR3 loop: CASSYSSGQGGTEAFF. The CDR3 DNA reads TGTGCCAGCAGTTACTCTTCAGGCCAGGGGGGGACTGAAGCTTTCTTT.

This clonotype came up many times. V is TRBV7-2 and J is TRBJ1-4, with D unresolved. The CDR3 is 15 amino acids. Trimming pared 4 bases from V and 0 bases from J, leaving 9 bases between. Germline loops: CDR1 SGHTA, CDR2 FQGNSA. CDR3 in amino acids: CASSSPRATNEKLFF. The CDR3 nucleotides read TGTGCCAGCAGCTCTCCACGGGCAACTAATGAAAAACTGTTTTTT. Variable domain in full (rest from reference TRBV7-2 and TRBJ1-4): GAGVSQSPSNKVTEKGKDVELRCDPISGHTALYWYRQSLGQGLEFLIYFQGNSAPDKSGLPSDRFSAERTGGSVSTLTIQRTQQEDSAVYLCASSSPRATNEKLFFGSGTQLSVL.

This clonotype was observed many times. The rearrangement joins TRBV7-2 to TRBJ2-3; no definite D call. The V gene lost 1 base and the J gene lost 1 base, with 9 bases spanning the gap. The CDR3 extends over 15 amino acids. CDR1 and CDR2 from the germline V gene are SGHTA and FQGNSA. This CDR3 reads CASSLGPQGTDTQYF. In DNA, the CDR3 is TGTGCCAGCAGCTTAGGGCCGCAGGGCACAGATACGCAGTATTTT. Supplemented by reference TRBV7-2 and TRBJ2-3, the full variable domain reads GAGVSQSPSNKVTEKGKDVELRCDPISGHTALYWYRQSLGQGLEFLIYFQGNSAPDKSGLPSDRFSAERTGGSVSTLTIQRTQQEDSAVYLCASSLGPQGTDTQYFGPGTRLTVL.

The sample holds many counts of this clonotype. The chain joins TRBV6-5 to TRBJ2-2, with 10 bases lining up with TRBD1. This CDR3 is 15 amino acids long. CDR1 and CDR2 (germline): MNHEY, SVGAGI. The junction had 2 bases not matched to a gene; V was cut back by 2 bases and J by 5 bases. CDR3 coding DNA: TGTGCCAGCAGTTACGGGACAGGGGTTACCGGGGAGCTGTTTTTT. As protein: CASSYGTGVTGELFF.

This clonotype was seen repeatedly, ten times or more. This chain connects TRBV20-1 to TRBJ2-1, with a weak D call TRBD1 (6 bases). The CDR3 has 14 amino acids. Germline V CDR1 and CDR2: DFQATT, SNEGSKA (reference sequence). Trimming took off 1 base at V and 8 bases at J, with 15 bases between the two ends. This CDR3 is CSARVVGTKDEQFF. The CDR3 bases are TGCAGTGCTAGAGTCGTCGGGACAAAGGATGAGCAGTTCTTC.

Ten or more counts support this clonotype. The chain couples TRBV5-1 to TRBJ2-2; 16 nucleotides align to TRBD2. The V segment lost 4 bases and the J segment 0 bases; nucleotides outside the gene matches: 9. The CDR3 is 20 residues long. In germline, CDR1 is SGHRS, CDR2 YFSETQ. CDR3 residues: CASSAPGLAGGPANTGELFF. CDR3 bases: TGCGCCAGCAGCGCCCCGGGACTAGCGGGGGGGCCGGCGAACACCGGGGAGCTGTTTTTT. Based on the CDR3 plus reference TRBV5-1 and TRBJ2-2, the full variable domain is KAGVTQTPRYLIKTRGQQVTLSCSPISGHRSVSWYQQTPGQGLQFLFEYFSETQRNKGNFPGRFSGRQFSNSRSEMNVSTLELGDSALYLCASSAPGLAGGPANTGELFFGEGSRLTVL.

This clonotype came up many times. V usage is TRBV28 and J usage is TRBJ1-4, with D tentatively TRBD1 (5 bases). CDR1 is MDHEN and CDR2 is SYDVKM in the germline V gene. CDR3 size: 14 residues. V shed 5 bases and J shed 5 bases, with 12 bases lying between them. The CDR3 here is CASSQSGTNEKLFF. DNA of the CDR3: TGTGCCAGCAGTCAATCCGGGACGAATGAAAAACTGTTTTTT.

This clonotype was detected ten times or more. The chain carries TRBV3-1 and TRBJ1-1; no reliable D call. Germline V gives CDR1 LGHDT, CDR2 YNNKEL (reference sequence). The CDR3 has 12 amino acids. Deletions cut 5 bases from V and 4 bases from J, with 8 bases between. The CDR3 here is CASSESFTEAFF. CDR3 DNA sequence: TGTGCCAGCAGCGAAAGCTTCACTGAAGCTTTCTTT.

This clonotype was seen at least ten times. The chain carries TRBV12-3 or TRBV12-4 and TRBJ2-3; 11 bases match TRBD2. The trim removed 4 bases at V and 5 bases at J, leaving 2 bases unmatched. The CDR3 totals 14 residues. The CDR3 region has the DNA TGTGCCAGCAGTTACACTAGCGGGGGAGATACGCAGTATTTT. Amino acid sequence: CASSYTSGGDTQYF.

As to this clonotype: Being one base from a much bigger clone, this may be a read error. V is TRBV2 and J is TRBJ2-7, with 10 bases aligning to TRBD1. CDR1 SNHLY and CDR2 FYNNEI come from the germline V gene. This CDR3 has 13 residues. The CDR3: CARTPGQGTEQCF. CDR3 DNA: TGTGCCAGGACCCCGGGACAGGGGACCGAGCAGTGCTTC.

This clonotype was found many times. The chain is built from TRBV29-1 and TRBJ2-5, with 8 nucleotides matching TRBD1. The CDR3 extends over 17 amino acids. Per the germline V gene, CDR1 is SQVTM and CDR2 is ANQGSEA. With 6 bases clipped from V and 5 bases from J, the junction kept 20 bases outside the gene matches. The CDR3 sequence: CSVAGTGVYPLTETQYF. Here the CDR3 DNA reads TGCAGCGTCGCCGGGACAGGCGTATATCCGCTAACGGAGACCCAGTACTTC.

This clonotype appeared many times. CDR3 DNA sequence: TGTGCCAGCAGCTTATTGGGACCGAACACTGAAGCTTTCTTT. This codes for CASSLLGPNTEAFF. This chain connects TRBV7-2 to TRBJ1-1; TRBD1 is a possible D gene (5 bases). The CDR3 loop spans 14 amino acids. Germline CDR1 is SGHTA and CDR2 is FQGNSA. Trimming cost V 2 bases and J 1 base, with 8 bases left between them.

In this sample, this clonotype turned up many times. The V and J genes are TRBV5-1 and TRBJ1-1; D is unresolved. The V gene's germline CDR1 is SGHRS and CDR2 YFSETQ. The CDR3 is 16 residues long. The ends were cut back, 0 bases at V and 3 bases at J, with 15 bases in the middle. As DNA, the CDR3 is TGCGCCAGCAGCTTGGCTTTCGGGCGGACCGACACTGAAGCTTTCTTT. It translates to CASSLAFGRTDTEAFF.